The 15 T cell receptor beta chains given below trace back to one sample, sequenced in a study of blood T cell repertoires in COVID-19. The repertoire was sequenced with immunoSEQ multiplex PCR; TCRdb's copy has only in-frame clones and lacks some. The sample has some 670,000 clones; about 87% are singletons. Sequencing input: peripheral blood. These receptors were obtained from a woman aged 18-29 years with acute or convalescent COVID-19.

The V and J genes are TRBV19 and TRBJ1-3; D is unclear. Trimming cost V 5 bases and J 0 bases, with 14 bases left between them. CDR3 size: 16 residues. Per the germline V gene, CDR1 is LNHDA and CDR2 is SQIVND (reference sequence). CDR3 loop: CASSGASPTSGNTIYF. In DNA form, the CDR3 reads TGTGCCAGTAGTGGAGCAAGCCCGACCTCTGGAAACACCATATATTTT.

The gene calls are TRBV2 and TRBJ1-5, with 8 nucleotides matching TRBD1. The ends lost 6 bases at V and 2 bases at J; junction bases unmatched: 9. The CDR3 is made up of 16 amino acids. CDR1 and CDR2 (germline): SNHLY, FYNNEI. CDR3 sequence (DNA): TGTGCCAGCAGAGATACAGGGGGGTTACGCAATCAGCCCCAGCATTTT. Residues: CASRDTGGLRNQPQHF.

The chain recombines TRBV10-3 with TRBJ2-3, with 8 nucleotides matching TRBD2. The CDR3 extends over 15 amino acids. The ends lost 4 bases at V and 1 base at J; junction bases unmatched: 4. Looked up from germline, CDR1 is ENHRY and CDR2 is SYGVKD. CDR3 sequence (DNA): TGTGCCATCAGTGTCCAAGCGGGGGGCACAGATACGCAGTATTTT. Translated, it gives CAISVQAGGTDTQYF.

The chain employs TRBV6-1 and TRBJ1-5; possible D gene TRBD1, 6 bases. The V end lost 3 bases, the J end lost 7 bases, and 16 bases lay between the germline ends. The CDR3 consists of 15 residues. CDR1 and CDR2 from the germline V gene are MNHNS and SASEGT. CDR3 residues: CASSETGGSSQPQHF. The CDR3 DNA sequence: TGTGCCAGCAGTGAGACGGGGGGCTCCAGCCAGCCCCAGCATTTT.

CDR3 nucleotides: TGTGCCAGCAGTCCCAACGGTGGCAGAGGGCACACTGAAGCTTTCTTT. Translated: CASSPNGGRGHTEAFF. The V call is TRBV6-2 or TRBV6-3, the J call TRBJ1-1; no clear D gene. V was clipped by 5 bases and J by 3 bases, with 19 bases between them. The CDR3 is 16 residues long. Per the germline V gene, CDR1 is MNHEY and CDR2 is SVGEGT.

V usage is TRBV4-3 and J usage is TRBJ2-1; TRBD1 is a possible D gene (5 bases). Germline assignment: CDR1 LGHNA and CDR2 YSLEER. Deletions cut 0 bases from V and 7 bases from J, with 13 bases between. This CDR3 is 15 amino acids long. Here the CDR3 DNA reads TGCGCCAGCAGCCAAGATCATTCAGGGAATAATGAGCAGTTCTTC. Encoded protein: CASSQDHSGNNEQFF.

The chain combines TRBV21-1 with TRBJ1-3. TRBV21-1 is noted as a pseudogene. This CDR3 comprises 12 residues. Here the CDR3 DNA reads TGTGCCAGCCGGGACTCTGGAAACACCATATATTTT. The encoded protein is CASRDSGNTIYF.

V is TRBV2 and J is TRBJ2-5; D is possibly TRBD1 (6 bases). The CDR3 spans 15 residues. Germline values: CDR1 SNHLY, CDR2 FYNNEI. The V end was cut by 7 bases, the J end by 5 bases, with 20 bases between. The DNA of the CDR3 is TGTGCCAGCAAGCTCTGGACAGTTCAGGGGGAGACCCAGTACTTC. Protein product: CASKLWTVQGETQYF.

The chain is built from TRBV30 and TRBJ2-1; 10 nucleotides align to TRBD1. V lost 8 bases, J lost 5 bases, and 6 bases stayed unmatched. The CDR3 spans 13 residues. Germline V CDR1 and CDR2: GTSNPN, SVGIG (reference sequence). The CDR3 DNA reads as TGTGCCGGGCTGACAGGGGGCCACAATGAGCAGTTCTTC. Protein sequence: CAGLTGGHNEQFF. The full variable domain, its missing parts supplied by reference TRBV30 and TRBJ2-1, is SQTIHQWPATLVQPVGSPLSLECTVEGTSNPNLYWYRQAAGRGLQLLFYSVGIGQISSEVPQNLSASRPQDRQFILSSKKLLLSDSGFYLCAGLTGGHNEQFFGPGTRLTVL.

In nucleotides, the CDR3 is TGTGCCTGGACCACAGGGGGGGCAGACGCTTTCTCTGGAAACACCATATATTTT. Amino acid sequence: CAWTTGGADAFSGNTIYF. V is TRBV30 and J is TRBJ1-3, with 8 nucleotides matching TRBD1. Germline CDR1 is GTSNPN and CDR2 is SVGIG (reference sequence). The junction had 14 bases not matched to a gene; V was cut back by 4 bases and J by 0 bases. The CDR3 is made up of 18 amino acids. The full variable domain, its missing parts supplied by reference TRBV30 and TRBJ1-3, is SQTIHQWPATLVQPVGSPLSLECTVEGTSNPNLYWYRQAAGRGLQLLFYSVGIGQISSEVPQNLSASRPQDRQFILSSKKLLLSDSGFYLCAWTTGGADAFSGNTIYFGEGSWLTVV.

This clone was seen more than once but under ten times. V gene TRBV6-2 or TRBV6-3 combines with J gene TRBJ2-1; possible D gene TRBD1, 5 bases. Germline lookup yields CDR1 MNHEY and CDR2 SVGEGT. The CDR3 is made up of 15 amino acids. V lost 4 bases and J 1 base, leaving 11 bases between the germline ends. CDR3 bases: TGTGCCAGCAGTTTCAGCTCAGGGTCCTACAATGAGCAGTTCTTC. Translation gives CASSFSSGSYNEQFF.

V is TRBV2 and J is TRBJ2-1, with D perhaps TRBD2 (7 bases). The ends were cut back, 7 bases at V and 2 bases at J, with 18 bases in the middle. The CDR3 contains 16 residues. The germline CDR1 and CDR2 sequences are SNHLY and FYNNEI. CDR3 sequence reads: CASTGGGGRTYNEQFF. The CDR3 DNA reads as TGTGCCAGCACAGGTGGGGGGGGGCGCACCTACAATGAGCAGTTCTTC.

This clone was counted only a few times. This chain joins TRBV24-1 and TRBJ2-2, with TRBD2 identical over 13 bases. The CDR3 consists of 17 residues. V was pared by 9 bases and J by 2 bases, with 8 bases of the junction left unmatched. CDR1 is KGHDR and CDR2 is SFDVKD in the germline V gene. In nucleotides, the CDR3 is TGTGCCACCGGCCGACTAGCGGGGGGAAGAAACACCGGGGAGCTGTTTTTT. Residues: CATGRLAGGRNTGELFF.

The chain recombines TRBV27 with TRBJ1-5, with TRBD1 matching over 9 bases. Germline V gene data show CDR1 as MNHEY and CDR2 as SMNVEV (reference sequence). The CDR3 covers 15 residues. V trimming: 6 bases; J trimming: 6 bases; junction bases outside the gene matches: 9. The CDR3 bases are TGTGCCAGCAGCGCCGGGACAGGGATCGCTCAGCCCCAGCATTTT. Its translation is CASSAGTGIAQPQHF.

V and J are TRBV6-5 and TRBJ2-7, with D maybe TRBD1 (5 bases). Trimming shortened V by 6 bases and J by 0 bases, and 9 bases separated the two germline ends. CDR3 length: 13 residues. CDR1 and CDR2 (germline): MNHEY, SVGAGI. DNA for the CDR3: TGTGCCAGCAGAAGGGGTTTCTCCTACGAGCAGTACTTC. Encoded protein: CASRRGFSYEQYF.